This is a list of T cell receptor beta chains from one sample in a study of OX40 agonist ivuxolimab in advanced cancers. Profiled with immunoSEQ multiplex PCR; TCRdb holds only in-frame clones, not every one. Of 80,000 or so clones listed, roughly 91% are singletons. The specimen comprised CD4+ or CD8+ T cells sorted from blood, sampled in a trial of the OX40 agonist ivuxolimab. Receptors originate from an adult with an advanced solid tumor such as melanoma, head and neck, liver or kidney cancer. Both conserved end residues are part of each CDR3. Each record gives: D gene, CDR3 length, J gene, clone size, V gene, CDR3 protein, CDR3 DNA. D genes are given only for firm matches. Some rows have no size entry. The others give once, few or many, or a class for an expanded clone.

d_gene: .
len: 14
j_gene: TRBJ2-1
abundance: few
v_gene: TRBV7-9
CDR3aa: CASSFGGIYNEQFF
CDR3nt: TGTGCCAGCAGCTTTGGAGGGATCTACAATGAGCAGTTCTTC

d_gene: TRBD1
len: 12
j_gene: TRBJ2-5
abundance: .
v_gene: TRBV29-1
CDR3aa: CSVSGGGETQYF
CDR3nt: TGCAGCGTTTCAGGGGGCGGAGAGACCCAGTACTTC

d_gene: .
len: 15
j_gene: TRBJ2-7
abundance: few
v_gene: TRBV7-9
CDR3aa: CASSFLSGRVGEQYF
CDR3nt: TGTGCCAGCAGCTTCCTTTCGGGGAGAGTCGGCGAGCAGTACTTC

d_gene: TRBD2
len: 17
j_gene: TRBJ2-3
abundance: .
v_gene: TRBV13
CDR3aa: CASSLGRAGGLSDTQYF
CDR3nt: TGTGCCAGCAGCCTAGGTAGGGCGGGAGGGCTGTCAGATACGCAGTATTTT

d_gene: .
len: 13
j_gene: TRBJ1-2
abundance: .
v_gene: TRBV28
CDR3aa: CASGTSRPGGYTF
CDR3nt: TGTGCCAGCGGGACTTCCCGCCCGGGTGGCTACACCTTC

d_gene: .
len: 14
j_gene: TRBJ2-3
abundance: .
v_gene: TRBV2
CDR3aa: CASLQEILADTQYF
CDR3nt: TGTGCCAGCCTCCAGGAGATCCTGGCAGATACGCAGTATTTT

d_gene: .
len: 16
j_gene: TRBJ2-7
abundance: few
v_gene: TRBV5-1
CDR3aa: CASSSAPGVKDYEQYF
CDR3nt: TGCGCCAGCAGCAGTGCCCCGGGGGTCAAGGACTACGAGCAGTACTTC

d_gene: .
len: 14
j_gene: TRBJ2-1
abundance: .
v_gene: TRBV5-1
CDR3aa: CASSLLVSENEQFF
CDR3nt: TGCGCCAGCAGCTTACTAGTTTCGGAAAATGAGCAGTTCTTC

d_gene: TRBD2
len: 17
j_gene: TRBJ2-5
abundance: .
v_gene: TRBV5-4
CDR3aa: CASSGPVAGAYQETQYF
CDR3nt: TGTGCCAGCAGCGGCCCAGTAGCGGGGGCGTACCAAGAGACCCAGTACTTC

d_gene: .
len: 14
j_gene: TRBJ1-2
abundance: few
v_gene: TRBV27
CDR3aa: CASSLGYGGDGYTF
CDR3nt: TGTGCCAGCAGTTTAGGTTATGGGGGAGATGGCTACACCTTC

d_gene: .
len: 11
j_gene: TRBJ2-3
abundance: .
v_gene: TRBV7-2
CDR3aa: CASSPDYTQYF
CDR3nt: TGTGCCAGCAGCCCGGACTATACGCAGTATTTT

d_gene: .
len: 14
j_gene: TRBJ1-1
abundance: few
v_gene: TRBV7-9
CDR3aa: CASSIGGEGTEAFF
CDR3nt: TGTGCCAGCAGCATCGGAGGAGAGGGCACTGAAGCTTTCTTT

d_gene: .
len: 15
j_gene: TRBJ2-7
abundance: .
v_gene: TRBV28
CDR3aa: CASRLGGLDLYEQYF
CDR3nt: TGTGCCAGCAGATTGGGGGGGCTAGACCTCTACGAGCAGTACTTC

d_gene: TRBD1
len: 16
j_gene: TRBJ1-3
abundance: .
v_gene: TRBV4-1
CDR3aa: CASSRDSGQPGNTIYF
CDR3nt: TGCGCCAGCAGCCGGGACAGCGGACAGCCCGGAAACACCATATATTTT

d_gene: .
len: 14
j_gene: TRBJ2-3
abundance: .
v_gene: TRBV6-5
CDR3aa: CASRAGTAGDTQYF
CDR3nt: TGTGCCAGCAGGGCGGGGACCGCGGGGGATACGCAGTATTTT

d_gene: TRBD2
len: 14
j_gene: TRBJ2-4
abundance: .
v_gene: TRBV10-2
CDR3aa: CASSEAGGGNIQYF
CDR3nt: TGCGCCAGCAGTGAAGCGGGAGGGGGAAACATTCAGTACTTC

d_gene: TRBD2
len: 15
j_gene: TRBJ2-7
abundance: .
v_gene: TRBV5-6
CDR3aa: CASSLGAGGLDEQYF
CDR3nt: TGTGCCAGCAGCTTGGGAGCGGGGGGGCTCGACGAGCAGTACTTC

d_gene: .
len: 14
j_gene: TRBJ2-1
abundance: .
v_gene: TRBV7-2
CDR3aa: CASSRRGPYNEQFF
CDR3nt: TGTGCCAGCAGCCGGAGGGGGCCCTACAATGAGCAGTTCTTC

d_gene: .
len: 14
j_gene: TRBJ1-6
abundance: .
v_gene: TRBV19
CDR3aa: CASSLDTANSPLHF
CDR3nt: TGTGCCAGTAGTTTGGACACGGCCAATTCACCCCTCCACTTT

d_gene: TRBD2
len: 16
j_gene: TRBJ2-1
abundance: .
v_gene: TRBV19
CDR3aa: CASSPLAGGGYNEQFF
CDR3nt: TGTGCCAGTAGCCCACTAGCGGGAGGGGGGTACAATGAGCAGTTCTTC

d_gene: .
len: 19
j_gene: TRBJ2-1
abundance: .
v_gene: TRBV5-5
CDR3aa: CASSLVLGSGTRHEGEQFF
CDR3nt: TGTGCCAGCAGCTTGGTCCTTGGGTCGGGGACTCGCCACGAGGGTGAGCAGTTCTTC

d_gene: .
len: 15
j_gene: TRBJ2-7
abundance: .
v_gene: TRBV5-1
CDR3aa: CASSHNGEPTYEQYF
CDR3nt: TGCGCCAGCAGCCATAACGGGGAACCAACCTACGAGCAGTACTTC

d_gene: TRBD1
len: 13
j_gene: TRBJ2-7
abundance: .
v_gene: TRBV7-3
CDR3aa: CASSSGQGSEQYF
CDR3nt: TGTGCCAGCAGCTCGGGACAGGGGAGCGAGCAGTACTTC

d_gene: .
len: 14
j_gene: TRBJ1-1
abundance: .
v_gene: TRBV19
CDR3aa: CASAPADWDTEAFF
CDR3nt: TGTGCCAGTGCCCCGGCCGATTGGGACACTGAAGCTTTCTTT

d_gene: .
len: 13
j_gene: TRBJ1-4
abundance: .
v_gene: TRBV10-3
CDR3aa: CAIQRSPGEQLFF
CDR3nt: TGTGCCATCCAAAGGTCCCCGGGGGAGCAACTGTTTTTT

d_gene: TRBD2
len: 16
j_gene: TRBJ2-3
abundance: .
v_gene: TRBV5-4
CDR3aa: CASSLALAGGGDTQYF
CDR3nt: TGTGCCAGCAGCTTGGCCTTAGCGGGAGGTGGTGATACGCAGTATTTT

d_gene: .
len: 15
j_gene: TRBJ2-5
abundance: .
v_gene: TRBV2
CDR3aa: CASRRGARSRETQYF
CDR3nt: TGTGCCAGCAGGCGGGGAGCGCGCTCTCGGGAGACCCAGTACTTC

d_gene: TRBD2
len: 15
j_gene: TRBJ2-3
abundance: once
v_gene: TRBV28
CDR3aa: CASSFQSGGTDTQYF
CDR3nt: TGTGCCAGCAGTTTCCAAAGCGGGGGCACAGATACGCAGTATTTT

d_gene: .
len: 13
j_gene: TRBJ1-2
abundance: .
v_gene: TRBV5-8
CDR3aa: CASSYREASGYTF
CDR3nt: TGTGCCAGCAGTTATAGGGAAGCGAGTGGCTACACCTTC

d_gene: TRBD2
len: 18
j_gene: TRBJ2-5
abundance: .
v_gene: TRBV7-2
CDR3aa: CASSLDPPTSGGRETQYF
CDR3nt: TGTGCCAGCAGCTTAGATCCCCCGACTAGCGGGGGGCGAGAGACCCAGTACTTC

d_gene: .
len: 15
j_gene: TRBJ2-1
abundance: .
v_gene: TRBV7-2
CDR3aa: CASSPSMSSYNEQFF
CDR3nt: TGTGCCAGCAGCCCTAGCATGAGCTCCTACAATGAGCAGTTCTTC

d_gene: TRBD1
len: 16
j_gene: TRBJ1-4
abundance: .
v_gene: TRBV5-7
CDR3aa: CASSGDPGQGREKLFF
CDR3nt: TGTGCCAGCAGTGGGGATCCGGGACAGGGGAGGGAAAAACTGTTTTTT

d_gene: TRBD2
len: 15
j_gene: TRBJ2-1
abundance: .
v_gene: TRBV28
CDR3aa: CASSLVLAGPNEQFF
CDR3nt: TGTGCCAGCAGTTTAGTACTAGCGGGACCCAATGAGCAGTTCTTC

d_gene: TRBD1
len: 19
j_gene: TRBJ1-6
abundance: .
v_gene: TRBV23-1
CDR3aa: CASPPLGQRRTSYNSPLHF
CDR3nt: TGCGCCAGCCCCCCCTTGGGACAGCGCAGAACGAGCTATAATTCACCCCTCCACTTT

d_gene: .
len: 15
j_gene: TRBJ2-2
abundance: .
v_gene: TRBV11-2
CDR3aa: CASSLAHANTGELFF
CDR3nt: TGTGCCAGCAGCTTAGCACACGCGAACACCGGGGAGCTGTTTTTT

d_gene: .
len: 11
j_gene: TRBJ2-7
abundance: .
v_gene: TRBV20-1
CDR3aa: CSASAGSEQYF
CDR3nt: TGCAGTGCTAGTGCCGGGAGCGAGCAGTACTTC

d_gene: .
len: 13
j_gene: TRBJ1-2
abundance: .
v_gene: TRBV6-1
CDR3aa: CASSFDRGFGYTF
CDR3nt: TGTGCCAGCAGCTTTGACCGGGGGTTTGGCTACACCTTC

d_gene: TRBD1
len: 16
j_gene: TRBJ2-5
abundance: .
v_gene: TRBV6-6
CDR3aa: CASSSPDRGGQETQYF
CDR3nt: TGTGCCAGCAGTTCACCGGACAGGGGGGGGCAAGAGACCCAGTACTTC

d_gene: .
len: 13
j_gene: TRBJ2-3
abundance: .
v_gene: TRBV6-6
CDR3aa: CASTGQRADTQYF
CDR3nt: TGTGCCAGCACGGGACAGCGGGCAGATACGCAGTATTTT

d_gene: .
len: 14
j_gene: TRBJ2-7
abundance: .
v_gene: TRBV6-5
CDR3aa: CASSSVGGSYEQYF
CDR3nt: TGTGCCAGCTCTAGCGTCGGGGGCTCCTACGAGCAGTACTTC

d_gene: TRBD2
len: 17
j_gene: TRBJ2-7
abundance: .
v_gene: TRBV19
CDR3aa: CASSRTSGRTLPYEQYF
CDR3nt: TGTGCCAGTAGCAGGACTAGCGGGAGAACCCTACCCTACGAGCAGTACTTC